This T cell receptor (beta chain) was obtained from a study of PD-1 blockade in classical Hodgkin lymphoma. Study results and caveats: With CD4+ cells, TCR diversity rose significantly by C4D1, but not with CD8+ cells. Baseline diversity resembling that of newly diagnosed patients was seen in complete responders.

Remarks on this clone: Its specificity is unknown.

The CDR3 is made up of 11 amino acids. V lost 6 bases, J lost 1 base, and 3 bases lay in between. CDR1 and CDR2 from the germline V gene are MNHEY and SVGAGI. Sequencing used immunoSEQ multiplex PCR; TCRdb keeps in-frame clones, though not all of them. This sample has about 64,000 clones, with around nine tenths found just once. Time point here: cycle 4 day 1 (C4D1), after more than five weeks of nivolumab. Autologous stem cell transplantation was followed by relapse in every patient, and brentuximab vedotin exposure varied. The TCR originated in a human donor with classical Hodgkin lymphoma. The sequenced sample was peripheral blood mononuclear cells (PBMCs), obtained before the fourth cycle of nivolumab. The chain links TRBV6-5 to TRBJ1-1; D unclear. This CDR3 is CASRENTEAFF. The CDR3 DNA reads as TGTGCCAGCAGGGAGAACACTGAAGCTTTCTTT.